The source of this T cell receptor (beta chain) is a study of shared clonotypes between healthy human individuals. Germline CDR1 reads ENHRY; CDR2 reads SYGVKD. The CDR3 is 18 amino acids. The J segment lost 3 bases and the V segment lost 10 bases, leaving 17 bases of the junction unmatched. Deep-level assay runs were performed. Each cell subset's genomic DNA was divided evenly among several immunoSEQ plates. As originally analysed: Filtering differed since immunoSEQ provided only junctions, with no quality scores. Using immunoSEQ multiplex PCR, the repertoire was profiled, and TCRdb retains in-frame clones only, with some absent. V and J calls and clone size are as listed in that table; D and trimming were resolved from the DNA. The sample comprises about 1,500,000 clones, approximately 97% of which are singletons, and roughly 1.2% rests with the top ten.

This sequence was found in a man aged 30 to 39 in good health. The chain has TRBV10-3 and TRBJ2-1; the match to TRBD2 covers 11 bases. Sequences were obtained from naive CD4+ T cells sorted from blood. The subset is: CD45RA+ positively selected. CDR3 DNA: TGTGCCACCTGCGGCGGGACTAGCGGTACAACTTGCTACAATGAGCAGTTCTTC. This sequence encodes CATCGGTSGTTCYNEQFF.